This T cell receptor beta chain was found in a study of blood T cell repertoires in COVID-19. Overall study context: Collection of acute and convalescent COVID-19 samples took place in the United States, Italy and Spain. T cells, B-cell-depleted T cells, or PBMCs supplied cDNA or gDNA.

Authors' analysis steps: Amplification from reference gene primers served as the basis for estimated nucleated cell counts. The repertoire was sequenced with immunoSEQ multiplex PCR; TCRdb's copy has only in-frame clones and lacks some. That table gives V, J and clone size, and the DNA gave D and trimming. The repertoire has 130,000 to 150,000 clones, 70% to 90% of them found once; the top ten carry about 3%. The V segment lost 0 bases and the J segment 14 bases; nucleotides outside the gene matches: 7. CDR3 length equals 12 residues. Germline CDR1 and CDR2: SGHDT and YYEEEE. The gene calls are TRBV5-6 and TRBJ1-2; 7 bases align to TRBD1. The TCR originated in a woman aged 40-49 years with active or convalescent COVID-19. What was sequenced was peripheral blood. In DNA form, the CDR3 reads TGTGCCAGCAGCTTGGCTAGGGGGCCCCAAACCTTC. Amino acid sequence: CASSLARGPQTF.